Listed below are T cell receptor beta chains from one sample, sequenced in a study of molecular identifiers for immune sequencing clone quantification. TCRdb independently ran MiXCR on the PCR reads; one entry per CDR3 protein. In the table there are 60,000 to 80,000 distinct CDR3 sequences, around 18% of which are singletons. Sequenced sample: naive CD8+ T cells from blood, with Jurkat cell RNA spiked in. The source of these receptors is a human donor in good health. Some libraries in this study had Jurkat cell RNA spiked in. Both conserved end residues are part of each CDR3. Fields, in order: CDR3 protein, CDR3 DNA, J gene, D gene, V gene, clone size. A D gene is named only where the DNA matches it firmly. Clone size is not always given. Where it is, it says once, few, many or a class for expanded clones.

CDR3: CASSLSSRTWMNEQFF
DNA: TGTGCCAGCAGCTTATCTAGCAGGACCTGGATGAATGAGCAGTTCTTC
J: TRBJ2-1
D: NA
V: TRBV11-2
size: NA

CDR3: CASSPELASFSYNEQFF
DNA: TGTGCCAGCAGCCCAGAACTAGCTTCGTTCTCCTACAATGAGCAGTTCTTC
J: TRBJ2-1
D: NA
V: TRBV11-3
size: few

CDR3: CASSSIAGPPYEQYF
DNA: TGCGCCAGCAGCTCAATAGCGGGACCTCCGTACGAGCAGTACTTC
J: TRBJ2-7
D: TRBD2
V: TRBV4-3
size: many

CDR3: CAIRDSNYGYTF
DNA: TGTGCCATCCGGGACAGCAACTATGGCTACACCTTC
J: TRBJ1-2
D: TRBD1
V: TRBV28
size: few

CDR3: CASSWGTEPFF
DNA: TGTGCCAGCAGCTGGGGAACCGAGCCTTTCTTT
J: TRBJ1-1
D: NA
V: TRBV7-2
size: many

CDR3: CASSQTGNEQFF
DNA: TGTGCCAGCAGCCAGACCGGCAATGAGCAGTTCTTC
J: TRBJ2-1
D: NA
V: TRBV11-2
size: many

CDR3: CASSLVISGGASISTDTQYF
DNA: TGTGCCAGCAGCTTAGTTATTTCCGGTGGAGCGAGTATCAGCACAGATACGCAGTATTTT
J: TRBJ2-3
D: NA
V: TRBV7-6
size: many

CDR3: CASTPGRQETQYF
DNA: TGTGCCAGCACCCCGGGACGGCAAGAGACCCAGTACTTC
J: TRBJ2-5
D: NA
V: TRBV12-3/TRBV12-4
size: many

CDR3: CASSLSTSGGVQFF
DNA: TGTGCCAGCAGTTTATCGACCTCCGGGGGGGTGCAGTTCTTC
J: TRBJ2-1
D: TRBD2
V: TRBV27
size: NA

CDR3: CVKLDGQPQHF
DNA: TGCGTCAAGCTAGACGGTCAGCCCCAGCATTTT
J: TRBJ1-5
D: NA
V: TRBV23-1
size: many

CDR3: CASGYSPSGRATGELFF
DNA: TGTGCCAGCGGTTACTCGCCTAGCGGGAGGGCCACCGGGGAGCTGTTTTTT
J: TRBJ2-2
D: TRBD2
V: TRBV6-5
size: NA

CDR3: CASRGLAGGEEQFF
DNA: TGTGCCAGCAGAGGACTAGCGGGGGGCGAAGAGCAGTTCTTC
J: TRBJ2-1
D: TRBD2
V: TRBV13
size: many

CDR3: CASGSTDTQYF
DNA: TGTGCCAGCGGGTCCACAGATACGCAGTATTTT
J: TRBJ2-3
D: NA
V: TRBV27
size: many

CDR3: CASSRSLETNTQYF
DNA: TGTGCCAGCAGCCGTTCCCTAGAAACTAATACGCAGTATTTT
J: TRBJ2-3
D: NA
V: TRBV7-9
size: many

CDR3: CASSHTGSYEQYF
DNA: TGTGCCAGCAGCCATACAGGGTCCTACGAGCAGTACTTC
J: TRBJ2-7
D: NA
V: TRBV7-9
size: NA

CDR3: CASSQGQGAREQYF
DNA: TGCGCCAGCAGCCAGGGACAGGGGGCTCGGGAGCAGTACTTC
J: TRBJ2-7
D: TRBD1
V: TRBV4-3
size: many

CDR3: CASSLSSRGPEQYF
DNA: TGTGCCAGCAGTTTGTCTTCCCGGGGGCCCGAGCAGTACTTC
J: TRBJ2-7
D: NA
V: TRBV27
size: many

CDR3: CASSLDPLARNYEQYF
DNA: TGTGCCAGCAGTTTAGATCCACTAGCGCGAAACTACGAGCAGTACTTC
J: TRBJ2-7
D: TRBD2
V: TRBV28
size: many

CDR3: CSVKHAGELFF
DNA: TGCAGCGTTAAACATGCCGGGGAGCTGTTTTTT
J: TRBJ2-2
D: NA
V: TRBV29-1
size: many

CDR3: CASMGTVESEQYF
DNA: TGTGCCAGTATGGGGACAGTTGAGTCCGAGCAGTACTTC
J: TRBJ2-7
D: TRBD1
V: TRBV19
size: NA

CDR3: CASSFPGLADYNEQFF
DNA: TGTGCCAGCAGCTTTCCGGGACTAGCGGATTACAATGAGCAGTTCTTC
J: TRBJ2-1
D: TRBD2
V: TRBV7-9
size: many

CDR3: CASSLVPFDTQYF
DNA: TGTGCCAGCAGCTTAGTCCCATTCGATACGCAGTATTTT
J: TRBJ2-3
D: NA
V: TRBV11-3
size: many

CDR3: CATSDFGGDGYTF
DNA: TGTGCCACCAGTGATTTCGGGGGGGATGGCTACACCTTC
J: TRBJ1-2
D: NA
V: TRBV24-1
size: few

CDR3: CASPRTSWGLDEQFF
DNA: TGTGCCAGCCCCAGGACTAGTTGGGGGTTGGATGAGCAGTTCTTC
J: TRBJ2-1
D: TRBD2
V: TRBV2
size: many

CDR3: CSASGGVEQFF
DNA: TGCAGTGCTAGTGGGGGAGTTGAGCAGTTCTTC
J: TRBJ2-1
D: NA
V: TRBV20-1
size: few

CDR3: CASSRGGGTGGVRQFF
DNA: TGTGCCAGCAGCCGAGGGGGAGGAACAGGGGGAGTTCGGCAGTTCTTC
J: TRBJ2-1
D: TRBD1
V: TRBV3-1
size: NA

CDR3: CARSIWSAEQETQYF
DNA: TGTGCCAGAAGTATTTGGTCAGCCGAACAAGAGACCCAGTACTTC
J: TRBJ2-5
D: NA
V: TRBV19
size: NA

CDR3: CASTGLAGSLSTDTQYF
DNA: TGTGCCAGCACAGGACTAGCGGGGTCCCTTAGCACAGATACGCAGTATTTT
J: TRBJ2-3
D: TRBD2
V: TRBV7-2
size: medium-sized

CDR3: CAISESHRGLDTQYF
DNA: TGTGCCATCAGTGAATCTCACAGGGGTTTGGATACGCAGTATTTT
J: TRBJ2-3
D: TRBD1
V: TRBV10-3
size: many

CDR3: CASSAPGGRAEAFF
DNA: TGTGCCAGCAGTGCGCCAGGGGGCAGGGCTGAAGCTTTCTTT
J: TRBJ1-1
D: TRBD1
V: TRBV27
size: many

CDR3: CASSLRGHRPSTDMQYF
DNA: TGTGCCAGCAGCTTAAGGGGTCATCGGCCAAGCACAGATATGCAGTATTTT
J: TRBJ2-3
D: NA
V: TRBV5-4
size: NA

CDR3: CASSLDFTSGILDEQFF
DNA: TGTGCCAGCAGCTTAGATTTTACTAGCGGGATACTGGATGAGCAGTTCTTC
J: TRBJ2-1
D: TRBD2
V: TRBV11-3
size: NA

CDR3: CAWGGLATDTQYF
DNA: TGTGCCTGGGGGGGACTAGCCACAGATACGCAGTATTTT
J: TRBJ2-3
D: TRBD2
V: TRBV30
size: many

CDR3: CSVEGTGSGRSSRGSYEQYF
DNA: TGCAGCGTTGAAGGGACAGGGTCTGGTCGATCCTCGAGGGGATCCTACGAGCAGTACTTC
J: TRBJ2-7
D: TRBD1
V: TRBV29-1
size: many

CDR3: CASSRTASTDTQYF
DNA: TGTGCCAGCAGTAGGACAGCCAGCACAGATACGCAGTATTTT
J: TRBJ2-3
D: NA
V: TRBV12-3/TRBV12-4
size: many

CDR3: CSAPKLADYNEQFF
DNA: TGCAGTGCGCCGAAACTAGCGGACTACAATGAGCAGTTCTTC
J: TRBJ2-1
D: TRBD2
V: TRBV20-1
size: many

CDR3: CASSEAGAYNEQFF
DNA: TGTGCCAGCAGCGAAGCGGGTGCCTACAATGAGCAGTTCTTC
J: TRBJ2-1
D: NA
V: TRBV7-9
size: NA

CDR3: CASSQETRPWDSPLHF
DNA: TGCGCCAGCAGCCAAGAGACCCGCCCATGGGATTCACCCCTCCACTTT
J: TRBJ1-6
D: NA
V: TRBV4-3
size: many

CDR3: CSVEDDGGIGDTEAFF
DNA: TGCAGCGTTGAAGATGACGGTGGAATCGGGGACACTGAAGCTTTCTTT
J: TRBJ1-1
D: NA
V: TRBV29-1
size: many

CDR3: CASSLTLQGGIQYF
DNA: TGTGCCAGCAGTTTAACTCTCCAGGGGGGCATTCAGTACTTC
J: TRBJ2-4
D: NA
V: TRBV28
size: many

CDR3: CASSYSGAGDVYEQYF
DNA: TGTGCCAGCAGTTACTCAGGAGCGGGAGATGTCTACGAGCAGTACTTC
J: TRBJ2-7
D: TRBD2
V: TRBV6-5
size: many